Reported below is one TCR beta chain. The antigen is unknown. The data derive from a study of shared clonotypes between healthy human individuals. Donors, healthy HIV-negative adults, lacked recent acute infections or vaccinations. Overall study results and limits: Depth was large, yet rarefaction showed that sorted-subset sequencing was incomplete. Naive subsets generally exceeded memory subsets in estimated richness.

V was pared by 0 bases and J by 6 bases, with 14 bases between. This CDR3 has 15 residues. Germline CDR1 LNHDA, CDR2 SQIVND (reference sequence). This table comes from immunoSEQ multiplex PCR, and its TCRdb copy is limited to in-frame clones, with some not included. Of over a million clones listed, 95% to 99% are singletons. The sequenced material came from naive CD4+ T cells sorted from blood. Subset of the sample: CD45RA+ positively selected. The rearrangement uses TRBV19 and TRBJ1-1, with D possibly being TRBD1 (5 bases). The clonotype was recovered from a man aged 30 to 45 in good health. CDR3 bases: TGTGCCAGTAGTATAGAAACAGGTCGGGATCCTGAAGCTTTCTTT. It yields the protein CASSIETGRDPEAFF. The full variable domain, rest sourced from reference TRBV19 and TRBJ1-1, is DGGITQSPKYLFRKEGQNVTLSCEQNLNHDAMYWYRQDPGQGLRLIYYSQIVNDFQKGDIAEGYSVSREKKESFPLTVTSAQKNPTAFYLCASSIETGRDPEAFFGQGTRLTVV.